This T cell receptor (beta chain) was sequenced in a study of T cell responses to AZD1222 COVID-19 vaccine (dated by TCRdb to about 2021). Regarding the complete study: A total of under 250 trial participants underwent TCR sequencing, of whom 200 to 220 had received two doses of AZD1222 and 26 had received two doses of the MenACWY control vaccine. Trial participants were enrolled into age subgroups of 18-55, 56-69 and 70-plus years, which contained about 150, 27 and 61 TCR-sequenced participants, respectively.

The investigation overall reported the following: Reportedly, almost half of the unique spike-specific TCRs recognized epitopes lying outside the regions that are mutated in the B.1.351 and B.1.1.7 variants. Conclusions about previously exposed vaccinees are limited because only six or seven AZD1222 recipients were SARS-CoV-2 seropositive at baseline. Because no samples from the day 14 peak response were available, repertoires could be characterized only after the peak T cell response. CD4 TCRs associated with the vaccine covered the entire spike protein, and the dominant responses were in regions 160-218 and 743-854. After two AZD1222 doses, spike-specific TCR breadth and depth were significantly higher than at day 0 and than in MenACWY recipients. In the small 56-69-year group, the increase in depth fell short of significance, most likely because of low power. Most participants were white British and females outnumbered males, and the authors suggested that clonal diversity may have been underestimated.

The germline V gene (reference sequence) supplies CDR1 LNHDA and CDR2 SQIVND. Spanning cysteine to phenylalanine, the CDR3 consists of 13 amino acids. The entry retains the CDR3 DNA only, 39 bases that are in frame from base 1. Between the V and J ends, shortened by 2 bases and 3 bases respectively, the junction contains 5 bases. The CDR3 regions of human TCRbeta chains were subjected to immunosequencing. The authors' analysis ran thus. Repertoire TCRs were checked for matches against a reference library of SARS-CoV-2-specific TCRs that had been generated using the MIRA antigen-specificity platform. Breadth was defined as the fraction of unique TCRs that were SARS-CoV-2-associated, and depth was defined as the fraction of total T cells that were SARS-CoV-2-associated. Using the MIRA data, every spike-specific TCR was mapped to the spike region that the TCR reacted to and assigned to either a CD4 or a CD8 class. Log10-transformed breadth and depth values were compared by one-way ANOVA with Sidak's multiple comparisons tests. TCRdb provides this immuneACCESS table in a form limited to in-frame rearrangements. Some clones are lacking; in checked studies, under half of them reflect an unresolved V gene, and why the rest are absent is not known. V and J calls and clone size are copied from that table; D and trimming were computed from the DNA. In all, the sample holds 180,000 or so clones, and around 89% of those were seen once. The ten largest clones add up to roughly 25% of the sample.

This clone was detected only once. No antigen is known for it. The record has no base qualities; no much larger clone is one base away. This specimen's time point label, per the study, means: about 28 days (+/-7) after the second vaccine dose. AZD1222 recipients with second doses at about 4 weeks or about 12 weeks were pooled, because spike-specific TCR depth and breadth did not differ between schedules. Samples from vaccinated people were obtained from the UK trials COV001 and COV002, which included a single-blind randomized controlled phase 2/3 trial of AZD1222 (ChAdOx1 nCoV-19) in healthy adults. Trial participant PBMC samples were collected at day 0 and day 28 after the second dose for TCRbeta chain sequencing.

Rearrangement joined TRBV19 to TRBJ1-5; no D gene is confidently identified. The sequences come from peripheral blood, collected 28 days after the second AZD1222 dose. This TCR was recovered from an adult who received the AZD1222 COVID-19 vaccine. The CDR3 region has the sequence CASSIMDNQPQHF. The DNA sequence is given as TGTGCCAGTAGTATAATGGACAATCAGCCCCAGCATTTT.